These 10 T cell receptor beta chains were sequenced from one sample in a study of T cell responses to AZD1222 COVID-19 vaccine. Using immunoSEQ multiplex PCR, the repertoire was profiled, and TCRdb retains in-frame clones only, with some absent. The sample holds more than 110,000 clones, over 80% seen once. Material: peripheral blood, obtained 28 days after the second AZD1222 dose. All receptors derive from an adult who received the AZD1222 COVID-19 vaccine.

The chain carries TRBV6-5 and TRBJ1-6, with D hard to call. The germline V gene encodes CDR1 MNHEY and CDR2 SVGAGI. The CDR3 loop spans 16 amino acids. The V end was cut by 0 bases, the J end by 0 bases, with 6 bases between. CDR3 in amino acids: CASSYSQSSYNSPLHF. CDR3 coding DNA: TGTGCCAGCAGTTACTCCCAGAGCTCCTATAATTCACCCCTCCACTTT.

The chain carries TRBV4-3 and TRBJ1-2; D is unclear. Germline V gene lookup returns CDR1 LGHNA and CDR2 YSLEER. Trimming cost V 1 base and J 2 bases, with 14 bases left between them. The CDR3 covers 16 residues. In nucleotides, the CDR3 is TGCGCCAGCAGCCAAGGGGTCCGAGACGGAAACTATGGCTACACCTTC. It is translated as CASSQGVRDGNYGYTF.

V usage is TRBV10-3 and J usage is TRBJ2-3, with TRBD1 as a possible D gene (5 bases). The CDR3 sequence is 12 residues long. Trimming removed 3 bases at V and 11 bases at J, with 12 bases between. CDR1 is ENHRY, CDR2 SYGVKD, per germline. The CDR3 coding sequence is TGTGCCATCAGTGACCCTCCCCAGGGGCAGTATTTT. This codes for CAISDPPQGQYF.

In its sample, this clone was seen once. The chain has TRBV24-1 and TRBJ1-5; D is perhaps TRBD1 (5 bases). CDR3 length equals 13 residues. Germline V CDR1 and CDR2: KGHDR, SFDVKD. V was clipped by 4 bases and J by 7 bases, with 10 bases between them. CDR3 protein: CATSDREAQPQHF. The DNA of the CDR3 is TGTGCCACCAGTGACAGGGAGGCACAGCCCCAGCATTTT.

In this sample, this clone turned up once. CDR3 in DNA: TGTGCCACCTCCCCGATGAACACTGAAGCTTTCTTT. Translation: CATSPMNTEAFF. The chain joins TRBV6-7 to TRBJ1-1; unclear D gene. TRBV6-7 carries the ORF label, with uncertain function. The CDR3 has 12 residues. Trimming left V 10 bases short and J 0 bases short, with 9 bases between.

V gene TRBV5-5 combines with J gene TRBJ1-5; 7 bases align to TRBD1. V gave up 2 bases and J gave up 7 bases; unmatched junction bases: 3. Germline V lookup: CDR1 SGHKS, CDR2 YYEKEE (reference sequence). The CDR3 extends over 13 amino acids. Here the CDR3 reads CASSFGGGQPQHF. In DNA, the CDR3 is TGTGCCAGCAGCTTCGGAGGGGGCCAGCCCCAGCATTTT.

This chain connects TRBV6-5 to TRBJ1-4, with D maybe TRBD1 (5 bases). This CDR3 is built from 15 residues. Germline values: CDR1 MNHEY, CDR2 SVGAGI. V was cut by 4 bases and J by 2 bases, with 11 bases left in between. CDR3 coding DNA: TGTGCCAGCAGTTTGGGGGGAGCCACTAATGAAAAACTGTTTTTT. This encodes CASSLGGATNEKLFF.

The rearrangement uses TRBV29-1 and TRBJ2-3; D may match TRBD1 or TRBD2 (5 bases each). The CDR3 loop spans 13 amino acids. The germline V gene has CDR1 SQVTM and CDR2 ANQGSEA. Trimming removed 4 bases at V and 5 bases at J, with 13 bases between. The CDR3 sequence is CSVVPGTGDTQYF. The CDR3 region has the DNA TGCAGCGTTGTTCCGGGGACCGGAGATACGCAGTATTTT.

This clone was detected only once. This specimen includes other DNA sequences encoding the same CDR3. The V and J genes are TRBV5-6 and TRBJ1-3; a weak D match, TRBD1 (5 bases). CDR1 is SGHDT and CDR2 is YYEEEE in the germline V gene. The CDR3 has 14 residues. Trimming pared 3 bases from V and 0 bases from J, leaving 7 bases between. CDR3 residues: CASSSQGSGNTIYF. The CDR3 nucleotides are TGTGCCAGCAGCTCCCAGGGCTCTGGAAACACCATATATTTT.

V is TRBV6-5 and J is TRBJ2-3, with TRBD2 matching 7 bases. The CDR3 length is 15 residues. The germline gives CDR1 MNHEY, CDR2 SVGAGI. The V and J ends lost 5 bases and 1 base, in that order; junction bases with no gene match: 6. The CDR3 region is CASSPPTSGTDTQYF. The CDR3 coding sequence is TGTGCCAGCAGTCCGCCTACTAGCGGCACAGATACGCAGTATTTT.